Here is one T cell receptor beta chain with its context. Its target antigen remains unknown. There are no base qualities to consult, and no much larger clone falls within one base. The entry originates in a study of T cell changes during pregnancy in multiple sclerosis (dated by TCRdb to the late 2010s). For context, the study as a whole: The study looked at changes in the T cell repertoire across pregnancy in women with multiple sclerosis.

The method behind the library was the immunoSEQ multiplex PCR assay. TCRdb holds this immuneACCESS table with in-frame rearrangements only. Some clones are missing; in checked studies, unresolved V genes explain under half, and the rest has no known cause. The sample includes roughly 49,000 clones, with 90% observed a single time. The biggest ten clones account for around 1.6% of the sample. Based on the germline V gene (reference sequence), the CDR1 and CDR2 sequences are MNHEY and SMNVEV. V is cut by 5 bases and J by 6 bases, and the space between the germline ends is 19 bases. Including cysteine and phenylalanine, the CDR3 has 15 amino acids. Just CDR3 DNA is preserved here, 45 bases in frame from base 1.

Rearrangement joined TRBV27 to TRBJ1-1; tentative D gene TRBD1, with 5 bases matching. The receptor's source is a female donor in good health, enrolled as a control in a pregnancy study. The specimen was peripheral blood, collected in the first trimester of pregnancy. The DNA sequence reads TGTGCCAGCAGTGAACCCGGGACTGGAGGGGCTGAAGCTTTCTTT. It translates as CASSEPGTGGAEAFF.